The 9 T cell receptor beta chains presented below share a single source sample, sequenced in a study of cytomegalovirus exposure and HLA in healthy donors. A multiplex PCR was run with 60 Vbeta primers and 13 Jbeta primers. Measured with immunoSEQ multiplex PCR; TCRdb has only the in-frame clones, and not every one. The sample holds tens of thousands of clones, 7.5% to 8.5% seen once. Sequencing was performed on PBMCs. These TCRs come from a man aged 50 to 60 in good health and CMV-seronegative.

The chain joins TRBV6-5 to TRBJ2-7; 8 nucleotides match TRBD2. There are 16 residues in the CDR3. Germline V lookup: CDR1 MNHEY, CDR2 SVGAGI. After removal of 0 bases from V and 6 bases from J, the junction contained 10 bases not matched to a gene. The CDR3, as DNA: TGTGCCAGCAGTTACTCCTGGGGTAGCGGGATGAGCGAGCAGTACTTC. This codes for CASSYSWGSGMSEQYF.

In its sample, this clone was seen a few times. The chain has TRBV18 and TRBJ2-6; D perhaps matches TRBD1 (6 bases). With 1 base removed from V and 4 bases from J, the gap between germline ends came to 20 bases. Germline V lookup: CDR1 KGHSH, CDR2 LQKENI. The CDR3 sequence is 19 residues long. The CDR3 DNA sequence: TGTGCCAGCTCACCACAACACAGGGATTTGTCTGTGGGGGCCAACGTCCTGACTTTC. The encoded protein is CASSPQHRDLSVGANVLTF. Drawing the rest from reference TRBV18 and TRBJ2-6, the complete variable domain is NAGVMQNPRHLVRRRGQEARLRCSPMKGHSHVYWYRQLPEEGLKFMVYLQKENIIDESGMPKERFSAEFPKEGPSILRIQQVVRGDSAAYFCASSPQHRDLSVGANVLTFGAGSRLTVL.

The chain's CDR3 is CASSQDRGTYEQYF. CDR3 nucleotide sequence: TGCGCCAGCAGCCAAGATCGGGGTACTTACGAGCAGTACTTC. The chain links TRBV4-1 to TRBJ2-7; maybe TRBD2 (5 bases). Deletions cut 0 bases from V and 4 bases from J, with 10 bases between. Germline lookup yields CDR1 MGHRA and CDR2 YSYEKL. CDR3 length equals 14 residues.

This clone has only a few counts. The CDR3, as DNA: TGTGCCAGCAGCTTGGGGGCAGGGGAGAACACTGAAGCTTTCTTT. Protein: CASSLGAGENTEAFF. V and J are TRBV5-8 and TRBJ1-1; D may be TRBD1 (6 bases). CDR3 length equals 15 residues. Per germline, CDR1 SGHTS and CDR2 YDEGEE. Trimming cost V 0 bases and J 1 base, with 10 bases left between them.

J is TRBJ1-1 and V is TRBV12-5; D not resolved. The ends were cut back, 0 bases at V and 3 bases at J, with 17 bases in the middle. The germline V gene encodes CDR1 LGHNT and CDR2 FRNRAP. This CDR3 is 17 amino acids long. CDR3 region: CASGLVASGGEDTEAFF. The CDR3 DNA reads as TGTGCTAGTGGTTTGGTAGCTTCCGGTGGTGAGGACACTGAAGCTTTCTTT. The full variable domain, completed using reference TRBV12-5 and TRBJ1-1, is DARVTQTPRHKVTEMGQEVTMRCQPILGHNTVFWYRQTMMQGLELLAYFRNRAPLDDSGMPKDRFSAEMPDATLATLKIQPSEPRDSAVYFCASGLVASGGEDTEAFFGQGTRLTVV.

The chain links TRBV18 to TRBJ2-7, with 7 bases identical to TRBD1. The germline V gene has CDR1 KGHSH and CDR2 LQKENI. Unmatched junction bases numbered 4, after V lost 0 bases and J lost 5 bases. The CDR3 loop spans 14 amino acids. This CDR3 is CASSPPGQAHEQYF. The CDR3, as DNA: TGTGCCAGCTCACCACCCGGACAGGCCCACGAGCAGTACTTC.

This clone was found a few times. This chain links TRBV5-1 with TRBJ1-2, with 9 positions matching TRBD1. Germline V CDR1 and CDR2: SGHRS, YFSETQ. This CDR3 is built from 14 residues. The V and J ends lost 4 bases and 5 bases, in that order; junction bases with no gene match: 6. The DNA of the CDR3 is TGCGCCAGCAGCGCAGGACAGGGGTATTATGGCTACACCTTC. Protein: CASSAGQGYYGYTF.

This clone was observed a few times. The CDR3 DNA is TGCGCCAGCAGCCAAGATCGATCCCGGAGCGAGCAGTACTTC. Translation: CASSQDRSRSEQYF. The rearrangement links TRBV4-1 to TRBJ2-7; no definite D call. Germline CDR1 and CDR2: MGHRA and YSYEKL. CDR3 size: 14 residues. V was shortened by 0 bases and J by 6 bases, with 12 bases between the two germline ends.

The rearrangement uses TRBV19 and TRBJ2-1, with 9 bases identical to TRBD1. This CDR3 contains 15 residues. Germline trimming cut 7 bases from V and 8 bases from J; bases unmatched to any gene: 12. Germline V CDR1 and CDR2: LNHDA, SQIVND (reference sequence). The CDR3 region has the DNA TGTGCCAGTAAGGACAGGGGAATTGTTGGAGATGAGCAGTTCTTC. Encoded protein: CASKDRGIVGDEQFF. Together with reference TRBV19 and TRBJ2-1, the CDR3 gives the full variable domain: DGGITQSPKYLFRKEGQNVTLSCEQNLNHDAMYWYRQDPGQGLRLIYYSQIVNDFQKGDIAEGYSVSREKKESFPLTVTSAQKNPTAFYLCASKDRGIVGDEQFFGPGTRLTVL.